This T cell receptor beta chain was recovered during a study of chemoradiotherapy in HPV16-positive cancers (dated by TCRdb to between 2021 and 2024). A note on the overall study: Using functional T-cell assays on cells from two HPV16-positive patients, the researchers defined candidate HPV-specific T-cell clones and common TCR motifs. The study set out to ask whether T-cell immunity against the HPV oncoproteins E6 and E7 changes over the course of chemoradiotherapy and whether that immunity affects survival. The candidate HPV-specific TCRs and motifs were subsequently tracked in TCR repertoires obtained from roughly 85 patients with HPV-related cancers.

Libraries were constructed by the immunoSEQ multiplex PCR assay. TCRdb provides this immuneACCESS table in a form limited to in-frame rearrangements. Some clones are lacking; in checked studies, under half of them reflect an unresolved V gene, and why the rest are absent is not known. The sample table holds under 3,500 clones, of which under 90% were seen once. Of the sample, 3% to 4% is held by the ten largest clones. Points the paper makes about the study in general: In HPV16-positive patients, expansion of HPV-responsive T cells during chemoradiotherapy was associated with improved recurrence-free survival. Expansion of candidate HPV-specific clones and E7-related TCR motifs was observed in the tumor microenvironment during treatment, whereas no such expansion was observed for non-HPV-specific T cells. The functional definition of HPV-specific T cells came from only a couple of HPV16-positive patients, and the survival association was reported for HPV16-positive patients.

CDR1 and CDR2 were assigned from the germline V gene as SGHDT and YYEEEE. Trimming takes 0 bases from V and 2 bases from J, and the germline ends sit 14 bases apart. The CDR3 goes from the cysteine to the phenylalanine over 16 residues. The entry retains the CDR3 DNA only, 48 bases that are in frame from base 1. Repertoires were sampled multiple times during chemoradiotherapy, which allowed clonal expansion in the tumor microenvironment to be followed. A remark on this clone: Its antigen is not yet known. No much larger clone exists at a distance of one base, and base qualities are not known.

The chain uses TRBV5-6 and TRBJ1-2; perhaps TRBD1 is the D gene, with 5 bases matching. The origin of this receptor is a human donor with HPV-associated anogenital cancer. This specimen was tumor tissue, taken from a patient who underwent chemoradiotherapy. Read as DNA, the sequence is TGTGCCAGCAGCTTGGGTGGGGGAGGTTACAACTATGGCTACACCTTC. This sequence encodes CASSLGGGGYNYGYTF.